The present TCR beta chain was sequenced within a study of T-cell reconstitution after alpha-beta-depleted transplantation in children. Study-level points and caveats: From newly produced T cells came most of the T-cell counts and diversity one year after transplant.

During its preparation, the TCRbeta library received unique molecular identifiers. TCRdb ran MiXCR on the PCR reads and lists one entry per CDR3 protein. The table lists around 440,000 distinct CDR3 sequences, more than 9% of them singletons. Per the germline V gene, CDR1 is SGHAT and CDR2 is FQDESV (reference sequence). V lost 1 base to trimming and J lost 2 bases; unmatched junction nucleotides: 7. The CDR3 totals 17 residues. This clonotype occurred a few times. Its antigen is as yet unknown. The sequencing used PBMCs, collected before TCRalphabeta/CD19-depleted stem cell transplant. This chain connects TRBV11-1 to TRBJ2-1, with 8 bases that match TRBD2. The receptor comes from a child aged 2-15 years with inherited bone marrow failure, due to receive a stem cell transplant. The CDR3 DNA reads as TGTGCCAGCAGCTTAGGGGCACGGGAGGGCCCCTACAATGAGCAGTTCTTC. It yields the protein CASSLGAREGPYNEQFF.